This T cell receptor (beta chain) was recorded in a study of blood T cells in healthy people across ages. V lost 5 bases and J lost 4; bases outside the gene matches: 5. Germline V gene data show CDR1 as SGHTA and CDR2 as FQGNSA. The CDR3 extends over 15 amino acids. For this clonotype: Antigen unknown.

Through a sample-barcoded 5' primer and a J-beta primer mix, a second PCR was run for roughly 7 to 11 cycles. The study obtained at least 3 million CDR3-containing paired-end reads from every sample. TCRdb reprocessed the 5' RACE reads via MiXCR and lists one record per CDR3 protein. The sample carries about 730,000 distinct CDR3 sequences, more than 40% recorded once. Study-wide results and limits: Across the age range, TCR beta diversity per million T cells fell in a roughly linear way. Estimates of total diversity, which came from one million sequenced T cells, were considered to be underestimates.

The rearrangement links TRBV7-2 to TRBJ1-2, with 12 bases aligning to TRBD1. This clonotype was obtained from a woman in her fifties or sixties in good health. Sequencing was done on a sample of blood. CDR3 region: CASSPGTGGTYGYTF. CDR3 DNA sequence: TGTGCCAGCAGCCCCGGGACAGGGGGCACCTATGGCTACACCTTC. The full variable domain, its missing parts supplied by reference TRBV7-2 and TRBJ1-2, is GAGVSQSPSNKVTEKGKDVELRCDPISGHTALYWYRQSLGQGLEFLIYFQGNSAPDKSGLPSDRFSAERTGGSVSTLTIQRTQQEDSAVYLCASSPGTGGTYGYTFGSGTRLTVV.